This T cell receptor (beta chain) originates from a study of Tregs in tolerant kidney transplant recipients. Whole-study findings and limits: The most relevant donor-specific Treg TCRbeta repertoire apparently came from expansion with activated donor B cells. Biological reproducibility was not directly addressed in this study.

As for this clone: Its antigen remains unidentified.

The V end lost 1 base, the J end lost 1 base, and 14 bases lay between the germline ends. The CDR3 extends over 17 amino acids. Germline V gene data show CDR1 as SGHVS and CDR2 as FQNEAQ. Assay: immunoSEQ multiplex PCR; the TCRdb copy retains only in-frame clones and omits some. The sample lists 200,000 to 300,000 clones; about 80% were seen once. Unstimulated Tregs (CD4+CD25+CD127-) and CD4+CD25- non-Tregs were sorted from PBMCs. Sequencing used CD4+ T cells from blood. The chain employs TRBV7-8 and TRBJ1-5, with unresolved D. The sequence came from a human donor in good health. The CDR3 DNA reads as TGTGCCAGCAGCTTAGGGGTCTGGCGTTGGAGCAATCAGCCCCAGCATTTT. Translation gives CASSLGVWRWSNQPQHF.